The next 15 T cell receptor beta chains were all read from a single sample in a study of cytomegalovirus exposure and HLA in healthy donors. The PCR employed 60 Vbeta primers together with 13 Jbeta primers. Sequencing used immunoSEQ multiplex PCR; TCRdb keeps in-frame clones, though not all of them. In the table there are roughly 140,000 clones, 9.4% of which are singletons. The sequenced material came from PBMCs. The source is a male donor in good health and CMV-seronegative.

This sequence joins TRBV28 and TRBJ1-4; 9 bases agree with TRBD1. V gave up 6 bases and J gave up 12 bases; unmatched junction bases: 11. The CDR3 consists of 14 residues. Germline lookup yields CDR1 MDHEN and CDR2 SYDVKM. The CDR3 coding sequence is TGTGCCAGCAGGACCGGGGGACAGGGTCTTCAACTGTTTTTT. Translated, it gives CASRTGGQGLQLFF.

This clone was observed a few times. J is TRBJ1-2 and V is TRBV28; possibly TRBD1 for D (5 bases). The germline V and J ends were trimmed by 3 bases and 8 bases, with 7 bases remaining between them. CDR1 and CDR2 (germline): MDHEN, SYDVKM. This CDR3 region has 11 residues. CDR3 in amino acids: CASSLGRGYTF. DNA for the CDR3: TGTGCCAGCAGTTTGGGGCGGGGCTACACCTTC.

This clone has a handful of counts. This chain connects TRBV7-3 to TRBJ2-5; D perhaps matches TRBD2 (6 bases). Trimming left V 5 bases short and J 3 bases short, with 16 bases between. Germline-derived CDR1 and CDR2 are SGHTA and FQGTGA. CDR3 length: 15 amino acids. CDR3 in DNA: TGTGCCAGCAGCCCGTCGGGACTCCCAGAAGAGACCCAGTACTTC. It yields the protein CASSPSGLPEETQYF.

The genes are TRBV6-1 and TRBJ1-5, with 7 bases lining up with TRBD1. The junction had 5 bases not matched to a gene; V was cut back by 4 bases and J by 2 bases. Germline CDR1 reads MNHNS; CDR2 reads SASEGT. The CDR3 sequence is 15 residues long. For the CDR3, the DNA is TGTGCCAGCAGTGGACCAGGGACAGGCAATCAGCCCCAGCATTTT. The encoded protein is CASSGPGTGNQPQHF.

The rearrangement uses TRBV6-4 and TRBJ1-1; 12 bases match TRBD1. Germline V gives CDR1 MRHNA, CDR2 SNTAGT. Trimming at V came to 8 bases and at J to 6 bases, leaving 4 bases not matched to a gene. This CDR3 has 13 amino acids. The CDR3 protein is CASRGQGAAEAFF. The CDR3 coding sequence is TGTGCCAGCCGGGGACAGGGGGCAGCTGAAGCTTTCTTT.

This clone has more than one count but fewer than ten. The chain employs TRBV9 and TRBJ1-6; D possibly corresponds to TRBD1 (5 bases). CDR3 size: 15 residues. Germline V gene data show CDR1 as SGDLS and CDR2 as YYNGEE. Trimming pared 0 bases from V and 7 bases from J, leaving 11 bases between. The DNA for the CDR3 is TGTGCCAGCAGCGTAGGAACAGGATTAAATTCACCCCTCCACTTT. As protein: CASSVGTGLNSPLHF.

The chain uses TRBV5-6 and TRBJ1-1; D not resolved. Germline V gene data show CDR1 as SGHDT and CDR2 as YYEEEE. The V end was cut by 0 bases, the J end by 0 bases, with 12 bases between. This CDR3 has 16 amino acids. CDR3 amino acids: CASSLGRDILNTEAFF. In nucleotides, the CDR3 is TGTGCCAGCAGCTTGGGGCGGGATATCTTGAACACTGAAGCTTTCTTT.

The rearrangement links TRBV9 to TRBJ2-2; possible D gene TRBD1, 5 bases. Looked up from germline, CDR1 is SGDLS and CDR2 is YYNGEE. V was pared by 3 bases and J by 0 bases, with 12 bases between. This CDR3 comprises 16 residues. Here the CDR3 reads CASSAPQGANTGELFF. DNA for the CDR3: TGTGCCAGCAGCGCTCCTCAGGGCGCGAACACCGGGGAGCTGTTTTTT.

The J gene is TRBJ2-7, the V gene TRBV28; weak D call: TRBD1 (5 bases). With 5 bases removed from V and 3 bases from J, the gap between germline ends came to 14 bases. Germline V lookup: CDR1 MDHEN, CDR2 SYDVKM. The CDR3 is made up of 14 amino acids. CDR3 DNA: TGTGCCAGCAGTAGCTACAGGACCCTCTACGAGCAGTACTTC. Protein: CASSSYRTLYEQYF.

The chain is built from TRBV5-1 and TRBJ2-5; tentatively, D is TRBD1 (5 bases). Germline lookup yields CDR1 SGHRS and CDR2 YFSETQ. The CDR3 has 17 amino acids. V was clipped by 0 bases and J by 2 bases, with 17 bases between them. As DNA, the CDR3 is TGCGCCAGCAGCTTGGGGACAAGCCTAAGGCTTCAAGAGACCCAGTACTTC. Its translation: CASSLGTSLRLQETQYF.

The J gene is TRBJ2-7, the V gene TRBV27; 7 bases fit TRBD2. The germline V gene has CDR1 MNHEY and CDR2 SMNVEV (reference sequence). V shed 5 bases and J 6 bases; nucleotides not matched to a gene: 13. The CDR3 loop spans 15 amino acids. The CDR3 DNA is TGTGCCAGCAGTCCAAACTCCGGGACTATGTCCGAGCAGTACTTC. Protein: CASSPNSGTMSEQYF.

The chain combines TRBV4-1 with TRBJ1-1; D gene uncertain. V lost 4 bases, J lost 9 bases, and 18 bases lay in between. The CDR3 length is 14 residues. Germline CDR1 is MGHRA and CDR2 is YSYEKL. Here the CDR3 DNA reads TGCGCCAGCAGCCTAGGGCGAGGGAAGACCAAAGCTTTCTTT. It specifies CASSLGRGKTKAFF.

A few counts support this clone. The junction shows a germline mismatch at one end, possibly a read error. The CDR3 here is CASSLSGQRGNF. The CDR3 coding sequence is TGTGCCAGCAGTTTGTCTGGACAGAGAGGGAACTTC. V is TRBV28 and J is TRBJ2-7; weak D call: TRBD1 (6 bases). Germline V gives CDR1 MDHEN, CDR2 SYDVKM. There are 12 residues in the CDR3. Based on the CDR3 plus reference TRBV28 and TRBJ2-7, the full variable domain is DVKVTQSSRYLVKRTGEKVFLECVQDMDHENMFWYRQDPGLGLRLIYFSYDVKMKEKGDIPEGYSVSREKKERFSLILESASTNQTSMYLCASSLSGQRGNFGPGTRLTVT.

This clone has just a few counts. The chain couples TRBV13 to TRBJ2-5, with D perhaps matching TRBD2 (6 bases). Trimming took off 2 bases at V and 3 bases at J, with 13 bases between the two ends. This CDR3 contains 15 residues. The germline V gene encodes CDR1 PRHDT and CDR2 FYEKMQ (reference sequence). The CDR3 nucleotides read TGTGCCAGCAGCTTACGCGGGGCGAAAGAAGAGACCCAGTACTTC. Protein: CASSLRGAKEETQYF.

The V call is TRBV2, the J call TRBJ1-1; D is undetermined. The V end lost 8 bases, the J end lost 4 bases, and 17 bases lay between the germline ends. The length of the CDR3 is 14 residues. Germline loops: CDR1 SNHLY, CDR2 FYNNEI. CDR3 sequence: CASGRAGGGTEAFF. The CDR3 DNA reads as TGTGCCAGCGGGCGGGCCGGCGGAGGCACTGAAGCTTTCTTT.